Below, 10 T cell receptor beta chains from the same sample are listed, as sequenced in a study of cytomegalovirus exposure and HLA in healthy donors. The PCR employed 60 Vbeta primers together with 13 Jbeta primers. Sequenced by immunoSEQ multiplex PCR; TCRdb stores in-frame clones only, minus some. The repertoire has under 150,000 clones, around 84% of them found once; the top ten carry approximately 2.7%. The sequenced sample consisted of PBMCs. The receptors derive from a boy under 10 years old in good health and CMV-seronegative.

This sequence joins TRBV7-3 and TRBJ2-2, with 8 bases fitting TRBD1. Unmatched junction bases numbered 9, after V lost 5 bases and J lost 7 bases. CDR3 size: 15 residues. Germline values: CDR1 SGHTA, CDR2 FQGTGA. CDR3 sequence: CASSLGDRTHGELFF. The CDR3 nucleotides are TGTGCCAGCAGCCTAGGGGACAGGACCCACGGGGAGCTGTTTTTT.

The chain couples TRBV4-2 to TRBJ2-7, with D perhaps TRBD2 (6 bases). Looked up from germline, CDR1 is LGHNA and CDR2 is YNFKEQ. The V gene lost 0 bases and the J gene lost 2 bases, with 17 bases spanning the gap. This CDR3 has 17 residues. The CDR3 DNA follows: TGTGCCAGCAGCCAAGAGGTTCACCGGGACTTCGCCTACGAGCAGTACTTC. Its translation: CASSQEVHRDFAYEQYF.

The V gene is TRBV4-2, the J gene TRBJ2-1, with 8 nucleotides matching TRBD2. V lost 4 bases and J lost 5; bases outside the gene matches: 10. Germline V lookup: CDR1 LGHNA, CDR2 YNFKEQ. The CDR3 covers 16 residues. Written as DNA, the CDR3 is TGTGCCAGCAGCCCCTTCCAGAGCGGGGGCCACAATGAGCAGTTCTTC. As protein: CASSPFQSGGHNEQFF.

V gene TRBV7-8 combines with J gene TRBJ2-1, with D possibly matching TRBD1 (6 bases). V was trimmed by 1 base and J by 7 bases, leaving 8 bases between them. Germline lookup yields CDR1 SGHVS and CDR2 FQNEAQ. The CDR3 totals 13 residues. CDR3 loop: CASSLGGPNEQFF. The CDR3 DNA sequence: TGTGCCAGCAGCTTAGGGGGGCCGAATGAGCAGTTCTTC. Filled out from reference TRBV7-8 and TRBJ2-1, the complete variable domain reads GAGVSQSPRYKVAKRGQDVALRCDPISGHVSLFWYQQALGQGPEFLTYFQNEAQLDKSGLPSDRFFAERPEGSVSTLKIQRTQQEDSAVYLCASSLGGPNEQFFGPGTRLTVL.

The chain carries TRBV15 and TRBJ2-5; possibly TRBD2 for D (7 bases). The CDR3 runs 17 residues. V lost 3 bases and J 4 bases, leaving 21 bases between the germline ends. Germline assignment: CDR1 LNHNV and CDR2 YYDKDF (reference sequence). CDR3 residues: CATSSPLGGGRGETQYF. In DNA form, the CDR3 reads TGTGCCACCAGCAGCCCCCTCGGCGGGGGCAGAGGAGAGACCCAGTACTTC.

The rearrangement links TRBV19 to TRBJ2-2, with D possibly being TRBD2 (5 bases). Per germline, CDR1 LNHDA and CDR2 SQIVND (reference sequence). Trimming shortened V by 3 bases and J by 3 bases, and 8 bases separated the two germline ends. This CDR3 spans 14 amino acids. CDR3 nucleotide sequence: TGTGCCAGTAGTATGTTCGGGGACACCGGGGAGCTGTTTTTT. This sequence encodes CASSMFGDTGELFF.

This clone appeared a single time. V and J are TRBV13 and TRBJ2-5; D ambiguous. CDR3 length: 14 residues. CDR1 is PRHDT and CDR2 is FYEKMQ in the germline V gene (reference sequence). Between the trimmed V and J ends, which lost 5 bases and 4 bases, there was a span of 14 bases. CDR3 sequence reads: CASSNRNGGETQYF. For the CDR3, the DNA is TGTGCCAGCAGCAACCGTAACGGTGGAGAGACCCAGTACTTC.

This sequence joins TRBV9 and TRBJ2-7; perhaps TRBD2 as D (6 bases). V gave up 4 bases and J gave up 3 bases, with 14 bases separating them. The CDR3 is 14 amino acids. Looked up from germline, CDR1 is SGDLS and CDR2 is YYNGEE. The CDR3 protein is CASSSRREDYEQYF. The CDR3 DNA sequence: TGTGCCAGCAGCTCGCGCAGGGAGGACTACGAGCAGTACTTC.

The rearrangement uses TRBV6-5 and TRBJ1-1; the D is unclear. Trimming stripped 0 bases from V and 1 base from J, with 12 bases between. The CDR3 contains 16 residues. Germline CDR1 is MNHEY and CDR2 is SVGAGI. The CDR3: CASSYSGPRENTEAFF. The DNA of the CDR3 is TGTGCCAGCAGTTACTCGGGCCCTCGAGAGAACACTGAAGCTTTCTTT.

This rearrangement joins TRBV18 to TRBJ2-1; TRBD2 matches at 12 bases. Looked up from germline, CDR1 is KGHSH and CDR2 is LQKENI. CDR3 length equals 16 residues. Trimming at V came to 3 bases and at J to 10 bases, leaving 10 bases not matched to a gene. Written as DNA, the CDR3 is TGTGCCAGCTCACCCCCGCTAGCGGGAGGGCCTGGGGAGCAGTTCTTC. Translating gives CASSPPLAGGPGEQFF.